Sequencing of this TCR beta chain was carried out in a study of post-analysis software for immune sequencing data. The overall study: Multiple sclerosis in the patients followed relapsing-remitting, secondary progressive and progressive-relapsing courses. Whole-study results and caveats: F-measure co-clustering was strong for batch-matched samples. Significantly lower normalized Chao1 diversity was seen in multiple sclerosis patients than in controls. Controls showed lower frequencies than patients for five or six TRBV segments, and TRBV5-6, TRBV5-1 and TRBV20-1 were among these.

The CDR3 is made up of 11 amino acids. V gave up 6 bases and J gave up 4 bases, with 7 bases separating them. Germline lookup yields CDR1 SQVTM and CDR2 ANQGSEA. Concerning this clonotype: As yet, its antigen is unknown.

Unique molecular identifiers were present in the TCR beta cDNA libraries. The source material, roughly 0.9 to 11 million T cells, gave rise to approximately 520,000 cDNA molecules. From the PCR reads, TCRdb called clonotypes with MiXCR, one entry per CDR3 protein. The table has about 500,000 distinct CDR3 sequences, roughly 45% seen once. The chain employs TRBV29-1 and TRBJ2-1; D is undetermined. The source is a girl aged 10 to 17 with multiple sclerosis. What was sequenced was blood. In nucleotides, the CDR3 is TGCAGCGTGACCGATTACAATGAGCAGTTCTTC. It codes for CSVTDYNEQFF.